This TCR beta chain was captured in a study of T cells after yellow fever vaccination. This clonotype was recorded at least ten times. MiXCR was run by TCRdb on the 5' RACE reads, yielding one entry per CDR3 protein. The sample lists approximately 24,000 distinct CDR3 sequences, 5.5% occurring once. The material was PBMCs, either bulk or a sorted T-cell subset (CD4+, CD8+, memory, or dextramer-sorted; not recorded which), obtained 15 days after the yellow fever booster vaccination. The origin of this receptor is a man between 25 and 39 years old who received the YFV17D yellow fever vaccine.

The CDR3 DNA is TGTGCCAGCAGCCCTCAACTGGGGACTAGCGGGAGGGAGACCCAGTACTTC. Its translation: CASSPQLGTSGRETQYF. This chain uses TRBV7-2 with TRBJ2-5, with 15 bases that match TRBD2. V shed 5 bases and J 5 bases; nucleotides not matched to a gene: 9. CDR3 length: 17 amino acids. The germline CDR1 and CDR2 sequences are SGHTA and FQGNSA.